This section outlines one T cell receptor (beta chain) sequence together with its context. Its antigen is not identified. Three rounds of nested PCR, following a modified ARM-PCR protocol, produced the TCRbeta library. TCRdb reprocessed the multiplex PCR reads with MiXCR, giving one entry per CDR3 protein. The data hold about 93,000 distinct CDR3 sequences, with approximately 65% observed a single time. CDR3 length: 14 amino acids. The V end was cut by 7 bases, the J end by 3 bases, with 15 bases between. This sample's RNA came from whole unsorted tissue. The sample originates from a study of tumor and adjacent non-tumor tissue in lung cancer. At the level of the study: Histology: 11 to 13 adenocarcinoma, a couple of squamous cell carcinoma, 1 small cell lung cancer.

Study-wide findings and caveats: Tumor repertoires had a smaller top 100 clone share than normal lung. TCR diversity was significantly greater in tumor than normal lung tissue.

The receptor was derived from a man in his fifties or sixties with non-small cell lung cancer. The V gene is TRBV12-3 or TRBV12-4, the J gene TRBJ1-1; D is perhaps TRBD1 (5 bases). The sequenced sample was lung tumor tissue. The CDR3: CASTPLRGDTEAFF. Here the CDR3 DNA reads TGTGCCAGCACTCCCCTGAGGGGAGACACTGAAGCTTTCTTT.